This T cell receptor (beta chain) is drawn from a study of blood T cell repertoires in COVID-19. Study as a whole: Spain, Italy and the United States supplied samples that represented acute and convalescent COVID-19. Nucleic acid was either cDNA or gDNA, and it came from T cells, B-cell-depleted T cells, or PBMCs.

This CDR3 is built from 14 residues. Unmatched junction bases numbered 9, after V lost 6 bases and J lost 6 bases. Per the germline V gene, CDR1 is SGHTA and CDR2 is FQGNSA. Original data processing: Reference gene primer amplification yielded estimated nucleated cell counts. Using immunoSEQ multiplex PCR, the repertoire was profiled, and TCRdb retains in-frame clones only, with some absent. The V and J calls and clone size are taken from that table; D and trimming were inferred from the DNA. The table lists about 140,000 clones, 75% to 85% of them singletons, with about 5% in the top ten. The sequencing sample was made of peripheral blood. V usage is TRBV7-2 and J usage is TRBJ1-2, with 8 bases lining up with TRBD1. This TCR came from a woman between 45 and 65 years old with acute or convalescent COVID-19. Here the CDR3 DNA reads TGTGCCAGCAGACCGAACCAGGGGGCGGATGGCTACACCTTC. Translating it yields CASRPNQGADGYTF.